This T cell receptor (beta chain) was sequenced for a study of control samples from healthy donors and cancer patients. This CDR3 region has 12 residues. V was cut by 5 bases and J by 10 bases, with 14 bases left in between. The repertoire was sequenced with immunoSEQ multiplex PCR; TCRdb's copy has only in-frame clones and lacks some. This table has approximately 90,000 clones, over 80% appearing once. This receptor was taken from a man aged 25 to 40 in good health. What was sequenced was blood. The V and J genes are TRBV12-3 or TRBV12-4 and TRBJ1-2; no clear D gene. CDR3: CASSLTRHFYTF. The CDR3 nucleotides read TGTGCCAGCAGTCTTACCAGACATTTCTACACCTTC.